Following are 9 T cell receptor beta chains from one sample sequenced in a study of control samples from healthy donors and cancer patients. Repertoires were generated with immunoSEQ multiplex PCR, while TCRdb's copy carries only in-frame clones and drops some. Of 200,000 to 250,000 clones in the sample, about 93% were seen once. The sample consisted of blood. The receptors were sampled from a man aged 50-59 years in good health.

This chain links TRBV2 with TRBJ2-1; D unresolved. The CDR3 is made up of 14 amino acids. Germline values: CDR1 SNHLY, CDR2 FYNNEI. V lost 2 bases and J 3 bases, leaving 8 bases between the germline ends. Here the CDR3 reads CASSESIYYNEQFF. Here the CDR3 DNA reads TGTGCCAGCAGTGAATCTATATACTACAATGAGCAGTTCTTC.

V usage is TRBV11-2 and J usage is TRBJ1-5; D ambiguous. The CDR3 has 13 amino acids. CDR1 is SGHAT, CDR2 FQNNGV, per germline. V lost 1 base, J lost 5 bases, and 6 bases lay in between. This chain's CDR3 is CASSLVRDQPQHF. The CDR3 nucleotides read TGTGCCAGCAGCTTAGTAAGGGATCAGCCCCAGCATTTT.

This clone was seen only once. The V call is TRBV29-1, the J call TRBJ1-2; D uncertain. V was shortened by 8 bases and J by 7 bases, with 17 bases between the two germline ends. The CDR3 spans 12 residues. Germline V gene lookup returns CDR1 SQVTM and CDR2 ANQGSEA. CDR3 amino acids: CSSSPSLSGYTF. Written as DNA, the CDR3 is TGCAGCAGTTCCCCTTCCCTCTCTGGCTACACCTTC.

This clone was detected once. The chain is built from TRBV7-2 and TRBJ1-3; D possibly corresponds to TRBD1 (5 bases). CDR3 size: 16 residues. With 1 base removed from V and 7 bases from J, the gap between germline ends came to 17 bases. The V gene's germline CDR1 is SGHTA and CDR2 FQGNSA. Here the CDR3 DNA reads TGTGCCAGCAGCTTAGATTATGGGGACCAGAGGAACACCATATATTTT. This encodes CASSLDYGDQRNTIYF.

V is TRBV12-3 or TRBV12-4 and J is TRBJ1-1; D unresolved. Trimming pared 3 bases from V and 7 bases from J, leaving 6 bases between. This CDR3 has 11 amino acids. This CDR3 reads CASSFKDEAFF. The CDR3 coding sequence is TGTGCCAGCAGTTTCAAGGATGAAGCTTTCTTT.

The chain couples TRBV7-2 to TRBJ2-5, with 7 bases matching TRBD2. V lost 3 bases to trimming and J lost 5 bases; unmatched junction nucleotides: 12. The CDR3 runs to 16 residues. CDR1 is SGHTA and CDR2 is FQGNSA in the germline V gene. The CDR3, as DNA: TGTGCCAGCAGCTTCACGGGGAGGGAGAGTAAGGAGACCCAGTACTTC. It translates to CASSFTGRESKETQYF.

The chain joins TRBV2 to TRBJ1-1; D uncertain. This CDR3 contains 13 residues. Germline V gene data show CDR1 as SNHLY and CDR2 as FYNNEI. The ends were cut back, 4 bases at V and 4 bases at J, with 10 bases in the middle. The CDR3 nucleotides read TGTGCCAGCAGTGCCCGGAGTATCACTGAAGCTTTCTTT. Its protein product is CASSARSITEAFF. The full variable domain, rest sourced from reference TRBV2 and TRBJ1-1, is EPEVTQTPSHQVTQMGQEVILRCVPISNHLYFYWYRQILGQKVEFLVSFYNNEISEKSEIFDDQFSVERPDGSNFTLKIRSTKLEDSAMYFCASSARSITEAFFGQGTRLTVV.

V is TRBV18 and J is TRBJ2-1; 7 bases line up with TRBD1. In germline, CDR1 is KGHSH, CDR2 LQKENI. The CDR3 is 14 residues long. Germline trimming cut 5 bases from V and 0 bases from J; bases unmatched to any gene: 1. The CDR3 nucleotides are TGTGCCAGCTCATGGGACAGCTCCTACAATGAGCAGTTCTTC. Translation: CASSWDSSYNEQFF.

In DNA form, the CDR3 reads TGTGCCAGCAGTTACCGGGGGGGGGATAGCAATCAGCCCCAGCATTTT. Its protein product is CASSYRGGDSNQPQHF. The V gene is TRBV6-6, the J gene TRBJ1-5, with a weak D call TRBD1 (5 bases). Per the germline V gene, CDR1 is MNHNY and CDR2 is SVGAGI (reference sequence). Deletions cut 2 bases from V and 0 bases from J, with 11 bases between. This CDR3 has 16 amino acids.